This T cell receptor (beta chain) was sequenced in a study of post-analysis software for immune sequencing data. On the study more broadly: Several disease courses (relapsing-remitting, secondary progressive and progressive-relapsing) of multiple sclerosis were included.

TCR beta cDNA libraries had unique molecular identifiers. From the PCR reads, TCRdb called clonotypes with MiXCR, one entry per CDR3 protein. The sample comprises 600,000 to 750,000 distinct CDR3 sequences, 59% of which are singletons, and around 11% rests with the top ten. Concerning this clonotype itself: Its antigen is currently unknown.

Whole-study results and caveats: The study found significantly lower normalized Chao1 diversity in multiple sclerosis patients than in controls. Four to six TRBV segments appeared more often in patients than in controls, and TRBV5-6, TRBV5-1 and TRBV20-1 were among these.

Trimming removed 6 bases from V and 3 bases from J, with 7 bases in between. The germline CDR1 and CDR2 sequences are SGHTA and FQGNSA. CDR3 length equals 12 residues. Sequencing used blood. The clonotype comes from a girl aged 2 to 10 with multiple sclerosis. V usage is TRBV7-2 and J usage is TRBJ2-3, with D possibly TRBD1 on 5 matching bases. CDR3 protein: CASRKGTDTQYF. The CDR3 DNA reads TGTGCCAGCAGAAAGGGGACAGATACGCAGTATTTT.